The rows below give T cell receptor beta chains drawn from one sample of a study of metastatic and nonmetastatic thyroid tumors. TCRdb re-analyzed the PCR reads using MiXCR. Seen here are about 4,000 clones, less than 45% observed once, and the top ten hold roughly a quarter. Specimen: adjacent normal tissue. All receptors derive from a female donor with papillary thyroid cancer or a benign thyroid nodule (not recorded which). Some clones in this sample may be carry-over from other donors' samples. Both conserved end residues are part of each CDR3. The order of the fields is clone size, D gene, J gene, V gene, CDR3 protein, CDR3 DNA. D genes are given only for firm matches. The size field is filled for only some rows; it gives once, few, many or a size class.

clone size: few
D gene: TRBD1
J gene: TRBJ2-3
V gene: TRBV30
CDR3 protein: CAWETGLGTDTQYF
CDR3 DNA: TGTGCCTGGGAGACAGGGTTGGGGACAGATACGCAGTATTTT

clone size: NA
D gene: NA
J gene: TRBJ1-2
V gene: TRBV6-5
CDR3 protein: CASSYSAGDGYTF
CDR3 DNA: TGTGCCAGCAGTTACTCGGCAGGCGATGGCTACACCTTC

clone size: few
D gene: NA
J gene: TRBJ2-2
V gene: TRBV24-1
CDR3 protein: CATSWGRNTGELFF
CDR3 DNA: TGTGCCACCAGCTGGGGACGCAACACCGGGGAGCTGTTTTTT

clone size: few
D gene: TRBD2
J gene: TRBJ2-1
V gene: TRBV6-1
CDR3 protein: CASSSYGLADDNEQFF
CDR3 DNA: TGTGCCAGCAGCTCCTATGGACTAGCGGATGACAATGAGCAGTTCTTC

clone size: many
D gene: NA
J gene: TRBJ1-1
V gene: TRBV2
CDR3 protein: CASSEMGRGLGAFF
CDR3 DNA: TGTGCCAGCAGTGAAATGGGGAGGGGACTGGGGGCTTTCTTT

clone size: NA
D gene: TRBD1
J gene: TRBJ2-1
V gene: TRBV13
CDR3 protein: CASSLGQGAFF
CDR3 DNA: TGTGCCAGCAGCTTGGGGCAGGGGGCATTCTTC

clone size: few
D gene: TRBD1
J gene: TRBJ2-4
V gene: TRBV6-1
CDR3 protein: CASSDRGRKNIQYF
CDR3 DNA: TGTGCCAGCAGTGACAGGGGGCGCAAAAACATTCAGTACTTC

clone size: few
D gene: NA
J gene: TRBJ2-7
V gene: TRBV6-5
CDR3 protein: CASSYSSTVGVPYEQYF
CDR3 DNA: TGTGCCAGCAGTTACTCGTCCACGGTTGGGGTTCCGTACGAGCAGTACTTC

clone size: NA
D gene: TRBD1
J gene: TRBJ1-1
V gene: TRBV20-1
CDR3 protein: CSARSPWGQGALSAEAFF
CDR3 DNA: TGCAGTGCTAGATCCCCTTGGGGACAGGGGGCGCTTAGTGCTGAAGCTTTCTTT

clone size: NA
D gene: NA
J gene: TRBJ2-7
V gene: TRBV7-3
CDR3 protein: CASSFLRTSYEQYF
CDR3 DNA: TGTGCCAGCAGCTTTTTGCGGACCTCCTACGAGCAGTACTTC

clone size: NA
D gene: TRBD2
J gene: TRBJ2-3
V gene: TRBV2
CDR3 protein: CASSESHRRLALGPDTQYF
CDR3 DNA: TGTGCCAGCAGTGAGAGCCACCGGAGACTAGCCCTCGGCCCGGATACGCAGTATTTT

clone size: NA
D gene: NA
J gene: TRBJ2-2
V gene: TRBV9
CDR3 protein: CASSVDLSGELFF
CDR3 DNA: TGTGCCAGCAGCGTAGACCTATCCGGGGAGCTGTTTTTT

clone size: few
D gene: TRBD1
J gene: TRBJ1-4
V gene: TRBV28
CDR3 protein: CASSLVQGANEKLFF
CDR3 DNA: TGTGCCAGCAGTTTGGTACAGGGGGCTAATGAAAAACTGTTTTTT

clone size: NA
D gene: NA
J gene: TRBJ1-1
V gene: TRBV6-1
CDR3 protein: CASRQGTEAFF
CDR3 DNA: TGTGCCAGCAGACAGGGCACTGAAGCTTTCTTT

clone size: NA
D gene: NA
J gene: TRBJ2-1
V gene: TRBV6-5
CDR3 protein: CASSYGMWGLAYNEQFF
CDR3 DNA: TGTGCCAGCAGTTACGGTATGTGGGGACTTGCTTACAATGAGCAGTTCTTC

clone size: NA
D gene: NA
J gene: TRBJ2-1
V gene: TRBV7-8
CDR3 protein: CASSLAGTLGNEQFF
CDR3 DNA: TGTGCCAGCAGCTTAGCCGGGACCCTAGGTAATGAGCAGTTCTTC

clone size: NA
D gene: NA
J gene: TRBJ2-2
V gene: TRBV28
CDR3 protein: CASSWEDGPDTGELFF
CDR3 DNA: TGTGCCAGCAGCTGGGAAGACGGGCCAGACACCGGGGAGCTGTTTTTT

clone size: NA
D gene: NA
J gene: TRBJ2-7
V gene: TRBV5-1
CDR3 protein: CASSLGLGSSYEQYF
CDR3 DNA: TGCGCCAGCAGCTTGGGGTTAGGCAGCTCCTACGAGCAGTACTTC

clone size: NA
D gene: NA
J gene: TRBJ2-5
V gene: TRBV6-2/TRBV6-3
CDR3 protein: CASSYGRETQYF
CDR3 DNA: TGTGCCAGCAGTTACGGGCGGGAGACCCAGTACTTC

clone size: few
D gene: NA
J gene: TRBJ2-3
V gene: TRBV12-3/TRBV12-4
CDR3 protein: CASSVDSYTDTQYF
CDR3 DNA: TGTGCCAGCAGCGTCGACAGTTACACAGATACGCAGTATTTT

clone size: NA
D gene: TRBD2
J gene: TRBJ2-1
V gene: TRBV20-1
CDR3 protein: CSARGLADSYNEQFF
CDR3 DNA: TGCAGTGCTAGAGGACTAGCGGACTCCTACAATGAGCAGTTCTTC

clone size: large
D gene: NA
J gene: TRBJ2-7
V gene: TRBV20-1
CDR3 protein: CSARGRGALSYEQYF
CDR3 DNA: TGCAGTGCTAGGGGAAGAGGGGCGCTCTCCTACGAGCAGTACTTC

clone size: NA
D gene: NA
J gene: TRBJ1-1
V gene: TRBV6-1
CDR3 protein: CASSVQSLLTEAFF
CDR3 DNA: TGTGCCAGCAGTGTTCAGAGCCTCCTCACTGAAGCTTTCTTT

clone size: few
D gene: TRBD2
J gene: TRBJ2-1
V gene: TRBV27
CDR3 protein: CASRKAGGSYEQFF
CDR3 DNA: TGTGCCAGCAGGAAAGCGGGAGGGAGCTATGAGCAGTTCTTC

clone size: NA
D gene: NA
J gene: TRBJ1-4
V gene: TRBV5-6
CDR3 protein: CASSLYGRRDEKLFF
CDR3 DNA: TGTGCCAGCAGCTTGTATGGAAGGCGAGATGAAAAACTGTTTTTT

clone size: medium-sized
D gene: TRBD1
J gene: TRBJ2-5
V gene: TRBV19
CDR3 protein: CASSPGQGRVRETQYF
CDR3 DNA: TGTGCCAGTAGTCCCGGACAGGGGAGGGTCAGAGAGACCCAGTACTTC

clone size: NA
D gene: NA
J gene: TRBJ1-2
V gene: TRBV19
CDR3 protein: CASSIGTNYGYTF
CDR3 DNA: TGTGCCAGTAGTATTGGGACTAACTATGGCTACACCTTC

clone size: NA
D gene: TRBD2
J gene: TRBJ2-7
V gene: TRBV11-3
CDR3 protein: CASSLGRGTSGLEQYF
CDR3 DNA: TGTGCCAGCAGCTTAGGGAGAGGGACTAGCGGACTGGAGCAGTACTTC

clone size: few
D gene: TRBD2
J gene: TRBJ2-7
V gene: TRBV5-1
CDR3 protein: CASSAAGGLFYEQYF
CDR3 DNA: TGCGCCAGCAGCGCAGCGGGGGGCCTCTTCTACGAGCAGTACTTC

clone size: NA
D gene: TRBD1
J gene: TRBJ2-4
V gene: TRBV6-5
CDR3 protein: CASSYWGQAKNIQYF
CDR3 DNA: TGTGCCAGCAGTTACTGGGGACAGGCGAAAAACATTCAGTACTTC

clone size: few
D gene: TRBD1
J gene: TRBJ2-5
V gene: TRBV29-1
CDR3 protein: CSVSTGTGCTETQYF
CDR3 DNA: TGCAGCGTTTCGACCGGGACAGGGTGCACGGAGACCCAGTACTTC

clone size: NA
D gene: TRBD1
J gene: TRBJ1-1
V gene: TRBV6-5
CDR3 protein: CASSYGGQVNTEAFF
CDR3 DNA: TGTGCCAGCAGTTACGGGGGACAGGTGAACACTGAAGCTTTCTTT

clone size: NA
D gene: TRBD1
J gene: TRBJ1-5
V gene: TRBV6-1
CDR3 protein: CASRPGTGVGQPQHF
CDR3 DNA: TGTGCCAGCAGACCGGGGACAGGGGTTGGACAGCCCCAGCATTTT

clone size: NA
D gene: NA
J gene: TRBJ1-5
V gene: TRBV20-1
CDR3 protein: CSARDGTANQPQHF
CDR3 DNA: TGCAGTGCTAGAGATGGGACGGCAAATCAGCCCCAGCATTTT

clone size: few
D gene: NA
J gene: TRBJ1-4
V gene: TRBV10-3
CDR3 protein: CASLTMGGEKLFF
CDR3 DNA: TGTGCCAGCCTCACTATGGGAGGAGAAAAACTGTTTTTT

clone size: few
D gene: NA
J gene: TRBJ1-6
V gene: TRBV28
CDR3 protein: CASRPPGSSYNSPLHF
CDR3 DNA: TGTGCCAGCAGACCCCCGGGGAGCTCCTATAATTCACCCCTCCACTTT

clone size: NA
D gene: NA
J gene: TRBJ2-7
V gene: TRBV18
CDR3 protein: CASSPGVAYEQYF
CDR3 DNA: TGTGCCAGCTCACCGGGAGTCGCCTACGAGCAGTACTTC

clone size: NA
D gene: NA
J gene: TRBJ2-2
V gene: TRBV20-1
CDR3 protein: CSARWGLVGTGELFF
CDR3 DNA: TGCAGTGCCCGGTGGGGGTTAGTTGGTACCGGTGAGCTGTTTTTT

clone size: NA
D gene: NA
J gene: TRBJ1-1
V gene: TRBV20-1
CDR3 protein: CSALGGFDTEAFF
CDR3 DNA: TGCAGTGCTCTGGGGGGGTTCGACACTGAAGCTTTCTTT

clone size: NA
D gene: NA
J gene: TRBJ2-5
V gene: TRBV30
CDR3 protein: CAWSVRPETQYF
CDR3 DNA: TGTGCCTGGAGTGTGAGGCCGGAGACCCAGTACTTC

clone size: NA
D gene: TRBD1
J gene: TRBJ2-5
V gene: TRBV11-2
CDR3 protein: CASSSGDSGGTETQYF
CDR3 DNA: TGTGCCAGCAGCTCCGGGGACAGTGGGGGAACGGAGACCCAGTACTTC

clone size: NA
D gene: NA
J gene: TRBJ2-7
V gene: TRBV18
CDR3 protein: CASSPGGYEQYF
CDR3 DNA: TGTGCCAGCTCACCAGGGGGCTACGAGCAGTACTTC

clone size: NA
D gene: TRBD1
J gene: TRBJ1-6
V gene: TRBV11-2
CDR3 protein: CASSSDRALTYNSPLHF
CDR3 DNA: TGTGCCAGCAGCTCCGACAGGGCTTTAACCTATAATTCACCCCTCCACTTT

clone size: NA
D gene: NA
J gene: TRBJ2-1
V gene: TRBV12-3/TRBV12-4
CDR3 protein: CASSFWTGDNEQFF
CDR3 DNA: TGTGCCAGCAGTTTCTGGACTGGGGACAATGAGCAGTTCTTC

clone size: few
D gene: NA
J gene: TRBJ2-3
V gene: TRBV12-3/TRBV12-4
CDR3 protein: CASSLGLTSTDTQYF
CDR3 DNA: TGTGCCAGCAGCCTGGGACTCACTAGCACAGATACGCAGTATTTT

clone size: few
D gene: NA
J gene: TRBJ1-1
V gene: TRBV27
CDR3 protein: CASSLSRMNTEAFF
CDR3 DNA: TGTGCCAGCAGTTTATCGCGGATGAACACTGAAGCTTTCTTT

clone size: NA
D gene: TRBD2
J gene: TRBJ2-1
V gene: TRBV11-3
CDR3 protein: CASSSLAGGPNNEQFF
CDR3 DNA: TGTGCCAGCAGCTCCCTAGCGGGAGGGCCTAACAATGAGCAGTTCTTC

clone size: few
D gene: TRBD1
J gene: TRBJ2-7
V gene: TRBV6-2/TRBV6-3
CDR3 protein: CASSSSETGHFYEQYF
CDR3 DNA: TGTGCCAGCAGTTCTTCCGAGACAGGGCATTTCTACGAGCAGTACTTC

clone size: few
D gene: TRBD2
J gene: TRBJ2-5
V gene: TRBV6-5
CDR3 protein: CASSYSRGGGETQYF
CDR3 DNA: TGTGCCAGCAGTTACTCGCGGGGGGGCGGGGAGACCCAGTACTTC

clone size: large
D gene: TRBD2
J gene: TRBJ2-7
V gene: TRBV2
CDR3 protein: CASSSTSGRADEQYF
CDR3 DNA: TGTGCCAGCAGCTCTACTAGCGGGAGGGCAGACGAGCAGTACTTC

clone size: NA
D gene: NA
J gene: TRBJ2-5
V gene: TRBV11-2
CDR3 protein: CASSLLGSKLETQYF
CDR3 DNA: TGTGCCAGCAGCTTACTCGGTAGCAAGCTAGAGACCCAGTACTTC

clone size: NA
D gene: TRBD1
J gene: TRBJ2-3
V gene: TRBV20-1
CDR3 protein: CSARQDRGGTDTQYF
CDR3 DNA: TGCAGTGCTAGGCAGGACAGGGGGGGGACAGATACGCAGTATTTT

clone size: medium-sized
D gene: NA
J gene: TRBJ2-1
V gene: TRBV15
CDR3 protein: CATSRAGHNEQFF
CDR3 DNA: TGTGCCACCAGCAGAGCCGGGCACAATGAGCAGTTCTTC